This T cell receptor (beta chain) was documented in a study of OX40 agonist ivuxolimab in advanced cancers. With respect to the entire study: The costimulatory receptor OX40 (CD134) was targeted by ivuxolimab, a fully human IgG2 agonistic monoclonal antibody. Intravenous ivuxolimab was administered to patients every 2 weeks at six dose levels: 0.01, 0.1, 0.3, 1.5, 3 and 10 mg/kg. Of the 50 to 55 patients in dose escalation, about 20 had hepatocellular carcinoma, some 15 had melanoma, 9 had renal cell carcinoma and 9 had head and neck cancer. In the dose-escalation cohort, 82.7% of patients were male, and the mean age was around 60 years, with a range of 23 to 79. Patients were allowed to have had prior anti-PD-1, anti-PD-L1 or anti-CTLA-4 therapy, and more than 35% of the dose-escalation patients had been treated with checkpoint inhibitors. Partial responses occurred in three dose-escalation patients: two with cutaneous melanoma and one with hepatocellular carcinoma. The purpose of peripheral TCRbeta sequencing was to test whether ivuxolimab changed TCR sequence diversity and led to clonal T-cell expansion. The paper describes the monotherapy dose-escalation part (N ≈ 52 patients) of the phase I trial of ivuxolimab.

Overall study results and their limits: After ivuxolimab, expanded clones were on average more numerous among CD8+ T cells than among CD4+ T cells. In partial responders in the 0.1-3.0 mg/kg groups, normalized peripheral clonal expansion was found to be among the lowest, especially among CD8+ T cells. The antigen specificity of the peripheral T cells that underwent clonal expansion was not determined. At doses of 0.1 to 3.0 mg/kg, clonal expansion of both CD4+ and CD8+ blood T cells was observed from baseline to week 6. Low levels of normalized T-cell clonal expansion were also seen in some patients who did not respond.

For sequencing of the TCRbeta CDR3 region, genomic DNA was extracted from the sorted cells. The immunoSEQ Assay was used for sequencing of TCRbeta CDR3 regions. In TCRdb, the immuneACCESS table is reduced to in-frame sequences with V and J assigned. These tables do not hold every clone; where another copy was compared, an unresolved V gene accounts for under half, and the others remain unexplained. This sample has some 39,000 clones in its table, and around four fifths of those were observed once. The biggest ten clones account for 2% to 3% of the sample. Patients with autoimmune disease history or receiving systemic immunosuppression were excluded from the trial. Peripheral blood for TCR sequencing was drawn from every dose cohort at baseline, at cycle 4 day 1 and at cycle 7 day 1. Samples were obtained from an open-label, multicenter, first-in-human phase I dose-escalation trial of ivuxolimab. Adults with locally advanced or metastatic head and neck squamous cell, hepatocellular, melanoma or renal cell carcinoma were enrolled in the trial. Before TCR sequencing, CD4+ T cells and CD8+ T cells from peripheral blood were sorted into separate populations.

About this clone itself: It lacks a known antigen. No base quality values were provided; no much bigger clone lies one nucleotide off.

The sequences come from CD4+ or CD8+ T cells sorted from blood, collected in a trial of the OX40 agonist ivuxolimab. The TCR was taken from an adult with an advanced solid tumor such as melanoma, head and neck, liver or kidney cancer.

Read as DNA, the sequence is TGCGCCAGCACGTCAGCGGGGGATACGCAGTATTTT. This translates into CASTSAGDTQYF. The sequence links TRBV5-1 to TRBJ2-3; TRBD2 fits 7 bases in the junction. V lost 6 bases and J lost 6 bases, and the count of bases not matched to a germline gene is 4. The germline V gene gives CDR1 as SGHRS and CDR2 as YFSETQ. Taken from cysteine to phenylalanine, the CDR3 has 12 residues. Solely the CDR3 DNA is kept, with 36 bases framed from the first base.